This T cell receptor beta chain was sequenced for a study of CD8+CD57+ T cells in acquired aplastic anemia. The trim removed 5 bases at V and 5 bases at J, leaving 6 bases unmatched. Germline CDR1 SGHTA, CDR2 FQGTGA. The CDR3 consists of 14 residues. There are many counts of this clonotype. Using genomic DNA as the template, TCR beta VDJ and CDR3 profiling was carried out. From the reads, TCRdb called clonotypes with MiXCR, one entry per CDR3 protein. The sample has 150,000 or so distinct CDR3 sequences, about 48% seen once. It was patients with CD8+CD57+ cell expansion by flow cytometry who were chosen for sequencing.

The clonotype was recovered from a human donor with aplastic anemia. V gene TRBV7-3 combines with J gene TRBJ2-3, with 8 bases aligning to TRBD1. The sequencing input was sorted CD4+, CD8+, or CD8+CD57+ T cells (not recorded which) from PBMCs. The CDR3 here is CASSPTGAGDTQYF. The CDR3 nucleotides are TGTGCCAGCAGCCCGACAGGGGCAGGAGATACGCAGTATTTT.